This paragraph covers one T cell receptor (beta chain) sequence. What antigen it recognizes has not been identified. Base qualities are not recorded, but no much larger clone differs from it by a single base. The ViraFEST assay stimulated PBMC with viral peptide pools and then used TCR sequencing to identify antigen-specific CD4+ T cell clonotypes by expansion. After 10 days of culture, CD4+ T cells were isolated with the EasySep CD4+ T cell isolation kit. Each participant got two doses of an mRNA SARS-CoV-2 vaccine, either BNT162b2 or mRNA-1273. The absence of prior SARS-CoV-2 infection in healthy vaccine recipients was confirmed by negative nucleocapsid antibodies before and after vaccination. Each well held 2 million to 2.5 million PBMC cultured in IMDM containing roughly 4.9% human AB serum, 8.5 to 10 IU/ml IL-2 and gentamicin, along with roughly 10 ug/ml peptides. On days 3 and 7, half of the culture medium was replaced with fresh IL-2-containing medium. Unless noted otherwise, every peptide stimulation condition was cultured in triplicate wells. PBMC were separated from whole blood using Ficoll-Paque Plus gradient centrifugation and were then either cryopreserved at -140C or used fresh. Overlapping peptide pools spanned the spike proteins of SARS-CoV-2 and the common cold coronaviruses HCoV-NL63, HCoV-OC43 and HCoV-229E. The QIAamp micro DNA kit was used to extract genomic DNA from the cultured CD4+ T cells.

The data stem from a study of vaccination effects on CD4 cells after COVID-19 (dated by TCRdb to between 2021 and 2024). Regarding the research as a whole: Post-vaccine samples across the study were collected a median of 72 days after the second dose, with a range of 14 to 241. Cultures from other donors in the study were sequenced with the Oncomine TCR Beta short-read assay on an Illumina iSeq 100. SARS-CoV-2 spike-specific CD4+ TCR repertoires from before and after mRNA vaccination were compared in COVID-19 convalescent patients and in infection-naive vaccine recipients. A total of some eleven COVID-19 convalescent patients and several SARS-CoV-2-naive healthy vaccine recipients were included in the full study. The research as a whole found: Among healthy vaccine recipients, nearly all vaccine-induced clones were SARS-CoV-2 mono-reactive, and just 1 of 255 was cross-reactive with common cold coronaviruses. The study was limited by a small number of convalescent patients and lacked early post-infection timepoints. Marked clonal contraction was observed in both infection-induced and vaccine-induced clones at late post-vaccination timepoints, consistent with waning T cell responses.

The method was the immunoSEQ multiplex PCR assay. TCR beta CDR3 sequencing was performed on DNA from the cultured, isolated CD4+ T cells. For the original study's pipeline: The analysis removed non-productive TCR sequences, trimmed reads to the CDR3 region, and retained only CDR3s that were 7 or more amino acids long. Antigen-specific clonotypes were identified with the MANAFEST web app by comparing expansion in peptide wells against reference cultures. For clones to be considered positive, expansion at FDR<0.05 versus reference and all other wells, an odds ratio above 5, and a frequency above 0.1% in two replicate wells were required. Clonotypes significantly expanded in SARS-CoV-2 spike wells and in at least one common cold coronavirus spike condition were defined as cross-reactive. Levenshtein distance calculated with the stringdist R package was used to assess CDR3 similarity, and unrooted trees were constructed with ape in R 3.6.1. TCRdb took this table from immuneACCESS and kept in-frame rearrangements with V and J called. Such tables lack part of the clones; where checked against another copy, unresolved V genes explain under half of the gap, and the rest is unexplained. Clone size and V and J calls were adopted from that table, with D and trimming inferred from the DNA. For this sample the table gives some 30,000 clones, of which 75% to 90% were detected only once. Around 5.9% of the sample goes to the ten largest clones.

The CDR3 contains 17 residues, cysteine and phenylalanine counted. Just the 51-base CDR3 DNA is kept, in frame starting at base 1. The germline V gene (reference sequence) gives CDR1 as LNHNV and CDR2 as YYDKDF. For this chain, trimming is 0 bases at the V end and 6 bases at the J end, and the number of junction bases without a gene match is 12. The source of this sequence is a human donor who received a COVID-19 vaccine. Some clones in this sample may be carry-over from other donors' samples. The specimen comprised CD4+ T cells from PBMCs cultured with SARS-CoV-2 spike peptides, sampled after COVID-19 vaccination. Reading the label with the study, this specimen's cell subset or site is: SARS-CoV-2 spike overlapping peptide pool stimulation. The sequence links TRBV15 to TRBJ1-2; TRBD1 agrees with 8 junctional bases. In nucleotide form, the sequence is TGTGCCACCAGCAGAGATTTCGCCCAGGGGGCGCGGAATGGCTACACCTTC. Translated, it reads CATSRDFAQGARNGYTF.